The 2 T cell receptor beta chains in this list originate from one sample, sequenced in a study of identifying expanded T cells in peripheral blood. Some clones are missing from TCRdb's copy, which holds only in-frame ones; the method was immunoSEQ multiplex PCR. The repertoire has about 76,000 clones, 70% to 90% of them found once; the top ten carry under 20%. Sequences were obtained from blood. The receptors were gathered from a person aged 18-69 years in good health.

This chain uses TRBV11-1 with TRBJ2-6; 11 nucleotides line up with TRBD1. Per the germline V gene, CDR1 is SGHAT and CDR2 is FQDESV (reference sequence). The CDR3 covers 19 residues. V shed 4 bases, J shed 0 bases, and the junction held 8 bases outside the gene matches. This CDR3 reads CASSSGTGTGGSGANVLTF. DNA for the CDR3: TGTGCCAGCAGCTCCGGGACCGGGACAGGGGGCTCTGGGGCCAACGTCCTGACTTTC.

CDR3 sequence reads: CASSLVPANTEAFF. CDR3 sequence (DNA): TGCGCCAGCAGTTTAGTACCGGCGAACACTGAAGCTTTCTTT. This chain links TRBV5-1 with TRBJ1-1; D call uncertain. This CDR3 contains 14 residues. The V end was cut by 5 bases, the J end by 1 base, with 12 bases between. Germline V gene data show CDR1 as SGHRS and CDR2 as YFSETQ.